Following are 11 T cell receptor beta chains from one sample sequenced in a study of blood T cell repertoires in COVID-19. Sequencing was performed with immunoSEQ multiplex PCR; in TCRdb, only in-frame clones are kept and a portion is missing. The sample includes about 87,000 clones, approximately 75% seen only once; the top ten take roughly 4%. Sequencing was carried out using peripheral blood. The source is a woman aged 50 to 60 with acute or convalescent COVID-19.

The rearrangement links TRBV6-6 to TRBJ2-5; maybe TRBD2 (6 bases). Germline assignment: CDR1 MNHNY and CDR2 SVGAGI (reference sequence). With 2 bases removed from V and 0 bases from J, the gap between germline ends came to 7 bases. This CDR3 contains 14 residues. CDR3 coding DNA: TGTGCCAGCAGTTACGGGGACTACCAAGAGACCCAGTACTTC. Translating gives CASSYGDYQETQYF.

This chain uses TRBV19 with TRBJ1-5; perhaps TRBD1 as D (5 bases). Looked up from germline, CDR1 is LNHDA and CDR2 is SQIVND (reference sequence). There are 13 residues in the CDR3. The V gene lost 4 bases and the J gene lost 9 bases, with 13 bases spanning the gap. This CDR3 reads CASSTGGDRPQHF. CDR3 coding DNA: TGTGCCAGTAGTACCGGAGGGGATCGGCCCCAGCATTTT. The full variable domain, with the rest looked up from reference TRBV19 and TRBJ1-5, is DGGITQSPKYLFRKEGQNVTLSCEQNLNHDAMYWYRQDPGQGLRLIYYSQIVNDFQKGDIAEGYSVSREKKESFPLTVTSAQKNPTAFYLCASSTGGDRPQHFGDGTRLSIL.

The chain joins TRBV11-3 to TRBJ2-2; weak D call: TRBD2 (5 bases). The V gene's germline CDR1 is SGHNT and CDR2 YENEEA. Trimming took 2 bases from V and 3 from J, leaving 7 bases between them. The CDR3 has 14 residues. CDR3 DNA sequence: TGTGCCAGCAGCTTATGGGGAGACACCGGGGAGCTGTTTTTT. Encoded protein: CASSLWGDTGELFF. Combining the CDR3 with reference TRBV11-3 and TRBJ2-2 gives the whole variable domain EAGVVQSPRYKIIEKKQPVAFWCNPISGHNTLYWYLQNLGQGPELLIRYENEEAVDDSQLPKDRFSAERLKGVDSTLKIQPAELGDSAVYLCASSLWGDTGELFFGEGSRLTVL.

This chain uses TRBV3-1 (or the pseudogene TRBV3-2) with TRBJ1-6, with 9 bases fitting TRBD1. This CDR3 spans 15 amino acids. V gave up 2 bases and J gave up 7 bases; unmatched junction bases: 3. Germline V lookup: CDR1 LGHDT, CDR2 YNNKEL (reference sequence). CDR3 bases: TGTGCCAGCAGCCAACAGGGACAGGGAAATTCACCCCTCCACTTT. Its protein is CASSQQGQGNSPLHF.

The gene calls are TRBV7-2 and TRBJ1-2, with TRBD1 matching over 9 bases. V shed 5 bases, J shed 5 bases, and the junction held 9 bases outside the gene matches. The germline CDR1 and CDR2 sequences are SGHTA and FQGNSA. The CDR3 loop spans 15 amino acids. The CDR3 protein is CASSSRQGVVYGYTF. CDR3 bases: TGTGCCAGCAGCAGCAGACAGGGGGTGGTTTATGGCTACACCTTC.

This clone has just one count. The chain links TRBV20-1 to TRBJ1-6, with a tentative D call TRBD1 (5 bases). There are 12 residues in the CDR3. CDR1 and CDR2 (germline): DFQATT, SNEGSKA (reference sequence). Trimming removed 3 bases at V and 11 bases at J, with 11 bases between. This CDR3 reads CSASQGGTPLHF. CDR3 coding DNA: TGCAGTGCTAGTCAGGGTGGGACACCCCTCCACTTT.

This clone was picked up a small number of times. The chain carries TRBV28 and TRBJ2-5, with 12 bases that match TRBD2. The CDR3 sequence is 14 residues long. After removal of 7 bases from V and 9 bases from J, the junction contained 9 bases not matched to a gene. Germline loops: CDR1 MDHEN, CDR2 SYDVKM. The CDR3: CASTLLAGGGPQYF. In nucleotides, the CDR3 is TGTGCCAGCACCCTACTAGCGGGGGGCGGTCCCCAGTACTTC. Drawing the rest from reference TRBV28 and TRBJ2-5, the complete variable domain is DVKVTQSSRYLVKRTGEKVFLECVQDMDHENMFWYRQDPGLGLRLIYFSYDVKMKEKGDIPEGYSVSREKKERFSLILESASTNQTSMYLCASTLLAGGGPQYFGPGTRLLVL.

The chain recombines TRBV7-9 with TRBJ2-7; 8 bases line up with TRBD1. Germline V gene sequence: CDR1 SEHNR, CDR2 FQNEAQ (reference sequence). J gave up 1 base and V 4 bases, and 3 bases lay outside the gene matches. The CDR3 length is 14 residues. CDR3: CASSWTGLSYEQYF. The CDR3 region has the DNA TGTGCCAGCAGCTGGACAGGGCTGTCCTACGAGCAGTACTTC.

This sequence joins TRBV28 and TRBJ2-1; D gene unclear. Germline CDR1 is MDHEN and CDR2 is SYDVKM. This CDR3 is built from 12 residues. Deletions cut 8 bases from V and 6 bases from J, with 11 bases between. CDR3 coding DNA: TGTGCCAGCCGACACCAAGTCAATGAGCAGTTCTTC. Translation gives CASRHQVNEQFF.

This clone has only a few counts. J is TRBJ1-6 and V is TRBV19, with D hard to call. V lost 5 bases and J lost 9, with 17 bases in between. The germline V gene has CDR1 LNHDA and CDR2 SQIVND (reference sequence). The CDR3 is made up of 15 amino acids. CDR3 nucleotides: TGTGCCAGTAGTCCTCGGGCGGACGGGAGTTCACCCCTCCACTTT. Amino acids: CASSPRADGSSPLHF.

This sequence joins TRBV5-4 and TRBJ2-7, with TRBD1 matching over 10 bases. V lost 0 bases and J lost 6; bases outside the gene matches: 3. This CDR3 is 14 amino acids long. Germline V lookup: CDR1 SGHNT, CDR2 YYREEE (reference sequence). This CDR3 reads CASSLADRGGEQYF. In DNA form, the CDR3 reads TGTGCCAGCAGCTTGGCGGACAGGGGGGGCGAGCAGTACTTC.